This T cell receptor (beta chain) emerged from a study of blood T cells in healthy people across ages. Trimming took 1 base from V and 8 from J, leaving 8 bases between them. CDR3 length: 13 residues. Germline V gene lookup returns CDR1 LGHNT and CDR2 FRNRAP. Together with a sample-barcoded 5' primer, a J-beta primer mix was included in a second PCR lasting 7 to 11 cycles. MiXCR, applied by TCRdb to the 5' RACE reads, yields one record per CDR3 protein. The sample contains roughly 680,000 distinct CDR3 sequences, around 48% of which appear only once. This clonotype was counted only a few times. Its antigen is not known. Whole-study results and caveats: It was the long-lived donors that had more naive CD4+ cells and higher diversity than aged donors.

The V gene is TRBV12-5, the J gene TRBJ2-2; D is undetermined. Sequenced sample: blood. The clonotype comes from a woman aged 60-70 years in good health. This CDR3 reads CASGLEQAGELFF. The CDR3 region has the DNA TGTGCTAGTGGTTTGGAACAAGCTGGGGAGCTGTTTTTT.